A single sample gave rise to the 25 T cell receptor beta chains below, sequenced in a study of T cells after yellow fever vaccination. TCRdb recomputed calls from the 5' RACE reads with MiXCR, one row per CDR3 protein. In the table there are over 150,000 distinct CDR3 sequences, approximately 6.2% of which are singletons. This specimen consisted of CD4+ T cells sorted from PBMCs, obtained on the day of the first yellow fever vaccination. The receptors originated from a man younger than 35 who received the YFV17D yellow fever vaccine.

The sample holds many counts of this clonotype. V and J are TRBV6-1 and TRBJ1-1; D gene uncertain. Germline assignment: CDR1 MNHNS and CDR2 SASEGT. The CDR3 is 14 amino acids. V was cut by 7 bases and J by 4 bases, with 16 bases left in between. The CDR3 DNA is TGTGCCAGCACCTCTCCCCCCGGAACCACTGAAGCTTTCTTT. Amino acids: CASTSPPGTTEAFF.

This clonotype was recorded many times. The V gene is TRBV25-1, the J gene TRBJ1-5; maybe TRBD1 (6 bases). The CDR3 contains 16 residues. Trimming cost V 2 bases and J 6 bases, with 17 bases left between them. Germline assignment: CDR1 MGHDK and CDR2 SYGVNS. CDR3 nucleotides: TGTGCCAGCAGTGAAATGGACAGCGAGACGGGTCAGCCCCAGCATTTT. This translates into CASSEMDSETGQPQHF.

This clonotype was picked up many times. CDR3 DNA sequence: TGTGCCACCAGTTCTGGAACCGGGGTCCAAGAGACCCAGTACTTC. This sequence encodes CATSSGTGVQETQYF. The chain has TRBV24-1 and TRBJ2-5; possible D gene TRBD2, 5 bases. V lost 6 bases to trimming and J lost 1 base, with 14 bases between them. From germline, CDR1 is KGHDR and CDR2 SFDVKD. This CDR3 has 15 residues.

This clonotype occurred a few times. J is TRBJ2-3 and V is TRBV3-1; 8 bases are shared with TRBD2. The length of the CDR3 is 22 residues. Germline lookup yields CDR1 LGHDT and CDR2 YNNKEL (reference sequence). The V and J ends lost 4 bases and 0 bases, in that order; junction bases with no gene match: 24. CDR3 sequence reads: CASSPTRGGGGRQTRSTDTQYF. The CDR3 DNA follows: TGTGCCAGCAGCCCCACTCGGGGAGGCGGGGGGCGCCAAACCCGAAGCACAGATACGCAGTATTTT.

This clonotype was counted many times. The chain has TRBV3-1 and TRBJ2-1; D might be TRBD1 or TRBD2, each matching 5 bases. V gave up 2 bases and J gave up 15 bases, with 17 bases separating them. This CDR3 is 13 amino acids long. Per the germline V gene, CDR1 is LGHDT and CDR2 is YNNKEL (reference sequence). The DNA of the CDR3 is TGTGCCAGCAGCCAAAACTTGGGGGACCGTTGGTTCTTC. This encodes CASSQNLGDRWFF.

This chain links TRBV21-1 with TRBJ1-6; the listed D gene, TRBD1, was not tested against the DNA. TRBV21-1 is shown as a pseudogene. The CDR3 covers 17 residues. This CDR3 reads CASSKCKTAQGCSPLHF. CDR3 bases: TGTGCCAGCAGCAAATGTAAAACTGCACAGGGATGTTCACCCCTCCACTTT.

This clonotype was seen a few times. This chain links TRBV5-8 with TRBJ2-1, with 10 bases lining up with TRBD1. The CDR3 is 16 amino acids. Germline V CDR1 and CDR2: SGHTS, YDEGEE. Trimming removed 6 bases from V and 9 bases from J; junction bases left unmatched: 15. The CDR3 here is CASIKPVDRGLGEQFF. The CDR3, as DNA: TGTGCCAGCATCAAACCCGTGGACAGGGGGTTGGGTGAGCAGTTCTTC.

The genes are TRBV6-1 and TRBJ1-5; 8 nucleotides match TRBD1. The V and J ends lost 8 bases and 8 bases, in that order; junction bases with no gene match: 11. Germline V gene sequence: CDR1 MNHNS, CDR2 SASEGT. The CDR3 is 14 residues long. The CDR3 spells CASATTGAWEPQHF. CDR3 in DNA: TGTGCCAGCGCGACGACAGGGGCTTGGGAGCCCCAGCATTTT.

J is TRBJ1-5 and V is TRBV2; tentatively, D is TRBD1 (5 bases). V was clipped by 5 bases and J by 7 bases, with 18 bases between them. The CDR3 covers 15 residues. Germline V gene sequence: CDR1 SNHLY, CDR2 FYNNEI. The CDR3 loop is CASSLGQGSFQPQHF. In DNA, the CDR3 is TGTGCCAGCAGTTTGGGCCAGGGATCGTTCCAGCCCCAGCATTTT. Full variable domain (outside the CDR3, taken from reference TRBV2 and TRBJ1-5): EPEVTQTPSHQVTQMGQEVILRCVPISNHLYFYWYRQILGQKVEFLVSFYNNEISEKSEIFDDQFSVERPDGSNFTLKIRSTKLEDSAMYFCASSLGQGSFQPQHFGDGTRLSIL.

This clonotype was counted ten times or more. This chain uses TRBV12-3 or TRBV12-4 with TRBJ1-1, with TRBD1 identical over 8 bases. V was pared by 6 bases and J by 4 bases, with 7 bases of the junction left unmatched. This CDR3 has 14 residues. In nucleotides, the CDR3 is TGTGCCAGCAGACCACAGGGGGTCCCCACTGAAGCTTTCTTT. As protein: CASRPQGVPTEAFF.

The chain recombines TRBV5-4 with TRBJ2-1; TRBD2 is a possible D gene (5 bases). Trimming took off 0 bases at V and 2 bases at J, with 18 bases between the two ends. CDR1 is SGHNT and CDR2 is YYREEE in the germline V gene (reference sequence). The CDR3 contains 18 residues. The CDR3 sequence: CASSLVFGVPLAYNEQFF. The CDR3 DNA follows: TGTGCCAGCAGCTTGGTGTTCGGGGTTCCCTTAGCCTACAATGAGCAGTTCTTC.

The chain employs TRBV20-1 and TRBJ2-1; 11 bases agree with TRBD2. From germline, CDR1 is DFQATT and CDR2 SNEGSKA (reference sequence). V was clipped by 6 bases and J by 9 bases; unmatched bases: 10. This CDR3 comprises 14 residues. The CDR3 protein is CSALSGGAMVEQFF. The CDR3 region has the DNA TGCAGTGCCCTTAGCGGGGGGGCTATGGTTGAGCAGTTCTTC.

The table lists this clonotype with many counts. The chain has TRBV12-3 or TRBV12-4 and TRBJ2-5; possible D gene TRBD1, 5 bases. Trimming cost V 4 bases and J 2 bases, with 14 bases left between them. The CDR3 runs 15 residues. The CDR3 bases are TGTGCCAGCAGTTCACAGGTCAGGCGGCAAGAGACCCAGTACTTC. It yields the protein CASSSQVRRQETQYF.

The chain recombines TRBV29-1 with TRBJ1-1, with D perhaps matching TRBD1 (5 bases). The length of the CDR3 is 17 residues. V shed 5 bases and J shed 0 bases, with 22 bases lying between them. Germline CDR1 and CDR2: SQVTM and ANQGSEA. This chain's CDR3 is CSVMGTPSSPMNTEAFF. CDR3 in DNA: TGCAGCGTTATGGGGACTCCATCCTCGCCCATGAACACTGAAGCTTTCTTT.

The chain's CDR3 is CASSSKGGYTF. In DNA, the CDR3 is TGCGCCAGCAGTTCCAAGGGTGGCTACACCTTC. The chain couples TRBV5-1 to TRBJ1-2; D remains ambiguous. The CDR3 has 11 residues. Trimming took 5 bases from V and 7 from J, leaving 9 bases between them. CDR1 is SGHRS and CDR2 is YFSETQ in the germline V gene.

This clonotype turned up a few times. The chain is built from TRBV12-3 or TRBV12-4 and TRBJ2-3; D uncertain. CDR3 length equals 16 residues. The V gene lost 4 bases and the J gene lost 1 base, with 15 bases spanning the gap. CDR3 loop: CASSSRLGYGTDTQYF. CDR3 nucleotides: TGTGCCAGCAGTTCTCGACTGGGGTATGGCACAGATACGCAGTATTTT.

This clonotype was observed many times. This sequence joins TRBV18 and TRBJ2-3; the D gene is possibly TRBD1 (6 bases). Trimming removed 3 bases from V and 4 bases from J, with 14 bases in between. Germline CDR1 is KGHSH and CDR2 is LQKENI. The length of the CDR3 is 15 residues. CDR3 DNA sequence: TGTGCCAGCTCACCCCAAGGGGGTGTCGCAGATACGCAGTATTTT. Protein sequence: CASSPQGGVADTQYF.

This clonotype was counted at least ten times. The gene calls are TRBV5-5 and TRBJ1-1; D is unresolved. From germline, CDR1 is SGHKS and CDR2 YYEKEE (reference sequence). There are 15 residues in the CDR3. Trimming cost V 1 base and J 5 bases, with 15 bases left between them. For the CDR3, the DNA is TGTGCCAGCAGCTTGCACGGGAGTCTTACTACTGAAGCTTTCTTT. This sequence encodes CASSLHGSLTTEAFF. The full variable domain, in which reference TRBV5-5 and TRBJ1-1 provide the parts outside the CDR3, is DAGVTQSPTHLIKTRGQQVTLRCSPISGHKSVSWYQQVLGQGPQFIFQYYEKEERGRGNFPDRFSARQFPNYSSELNVNALLLGDSALYLCASSLHGSLTTEAFFGQGTRLTVV.

V is TRBV10-3 and J is TRBJ2-1; 8 positions match TRBD1. Germline V gene sequence: CDR1 ENHRY, CDR2 SYGVKD. V was pared by 10 bases and J by 6 bases, with 5 bases of the junction left unmatched. The CDR3 is 12 amino acids. The CDR3 DNA reads as TGTGCCACCCAGGGGGCAGCCAATGAGCAGTTCTTC. Encoded protein: CATQGAANEQFF.

This clonotype was observed a handful of times. V and J are TRBV5-1 and TRBJ1-4; D not resolved. The germline V and J ends were trimmed by 2 bases and 8 bases, with 13 bases remaining between them. The CDR3 consists of 14 residues. Per germline, CDR1 SGHRS and CDR2 YFSETQ. The chain's CDR3 is CASSLPGEAEKLFF. The CDR3 DNA is TGCGCCAGCAGCTTACCCGGGGAAGCGGAAAAACTGTTTTTT.

This clonotype was counted a few times. The chain employs TRBV5-1 and TRBJ1-1; 8 nucleotides align to TRBD1. CDR3 length: 14 amino acids. V dropped 7 bases and J dropped 1; count of bases not matched to a gene: 6. Looked up from germline, CDR1 is SGHRS and CDR2 is YFSETQ. CDR3 coding DNA: TGCGCCAGCGGCGACACAGGGGGGAACACTGAAGCTTTCTTT. Residues: CASGDTGGNTEAFF.

This clonotype was seen ten or more times. The J gene is TRBJ2-3, the V gene TRBV6-1; D is undetermined. Trimming took 5 bases from V and 3 from J, leaving 9 bases between them. There are 13 residues in the CDR3. Looked up from germline, CDR1 is MNHNS and CDR2 is SASEGT. The CDR3, as DNA: TGTGCCAGCAGTCAACCCCCAACAGATACGCAGTATTTT. This gives the protein CASSQPPTDTQYF.

This clonotype was seen at least ten times. This rearrangement joins TRBV29-1 to TRBJ1-1; D gene unclear. V was trimmed by 5 bases and J by 2 bases, leaving 18 bases between them. Per germline, CDR1 SQVTM and CDR2 ANQGSEA. The CDR3 covers 15 residues. CDR3 sequence (DNA): TGCAGCGTTCATCCCCCCGGACCGATAAACACTGAAGCTTTCTTT. This encodes CSVHPPGPINTEAFF.

In this sample, this clonotype turned up a few times. The chain uses TRBV6-5 and TRBJ2-7; TRBD1 is a possible D gene (6 bases). V was trimmed by 1 base and J by 3 bases, leaving 10 bases between them. The CDR3 contains 14 residues. CDR1 is MNHEY and CDR2 is SVGAGI in the germline V gene. The CDR3 is CASSYYRANYEQYF. DNA of the CDR3: TGTGCCAGCAGTTACTACAGGGCCAACTACGAGCAGTACTTC.

There are a few counts of this clonotype. The gene calls are TRBV14 and TRBJ1-1, with a weak D call TRBD1 (6 bases). Germline V gene lookup returns CDR1 SGHDN and CDR2 FVKESK. This CDR3 spans 16 amino acids. V was cut by 5 bases and J by 4 bases, with 20 bases left in between. Here the CDR3 DNA reads TGTGCCAGCAGCTCCTGGGAAGGGGGAGGTAGCACTGAAGCTTTCTTT. It specifies CASSSWEGGGSTEAFF.